This entry concerns a single TCR beta chain. Its antigen remains unknown. The record originates from a study of cytomegalovirus exposure and HLA in healthy donors. The table came from immunoSEQ multiplex PCR; TCRdb's copy has only in-frame clones and leaves some out. The sample includes 220,000 or so clones, approximately 88% of them seen just once. Notes on the study in general: As was reported, the classifier diagnosed cytomegalovirus status with high specificity and sensitivity. There were some 150 TCR beta chains listed as cytomegalovirus-associated.

CDR3 length: 16 residues. Germline V gene data show CDR1 as MNHNY and CDR2 as SVGAGI (reference sequence). The V end lost 5 bases, the J end lost 0 bases, and 14 bases lay between the germline ends. The sequenced material came from PBMCs. The TCR comes from a woman in her twenties or thirties in good health and CMV-seropositive. The genes are TRBV6-6 and TRBJ2-1; no clear D gene. The CDR3 DNA follows: TGTGCCAGCAGTCTCTTTCCTACCAGCTCCTACAATGAGCAGTTCTTC. As protein: CASSLFPTSSYNEQFF.